The 14 T cell receptor beta chains given below trace back to one sample, sequenced in a study of T cell changes during pregnancy in multiple sclerosis. Only in-frame clones appear in the TCRdb table, and some are missing; sequencing was by immunoSEQ multiplex PCR. The table has some 80,000 clones, about 95% seen once. The sequenced sample was peripheral blood, obtained in the second trimester of pregnancy. Receptors originate from a female donor with multiple sclerosis, enrolled in a pregnancy study.

V usage is TRBV5-8 and J usage is TRBJ2-1; D unclear. From germline, CDR1 is SGHTS and CDR2 YDEGEE. V lost 4 bases to trimming and J lost 0 bases, with 11 bases between them. This CDR3 has 15 amino acids. CDR3 in amino acids: CASSRARSSYNEQFF. CDR3 nucleotides: TGTGCCAGCAGCCGCGCCCGGAGCTCCTACAATGAGCAGTTCTTC. Based on the CDR3 plus reference TRBV5-8 and TRBJ2-1, the full variable domain is EAGVTQSPTHLIKTRGQQATLRCSPISGHTSVYWYQQALGLGLQFLLWYDEGEERNRGNFPPRFSGRQFPNYSSELNVNALELEDSALYLCASSRARSSYNEQFFGPGTRLTVL.

V gene TRBV28 combines with J gene TRBJ2-5; D is possibly TRBD1 (5 bases). The CDR3 loop spans 14 amino acids. Deletions cut 2 bases from V and 8 bases from J, with 15 bases between. Germline values: CDR1 MDHEN, CDR2 SYDVKM. CDR3 sequence: CASSLRQGKGTQYF. The CDR3 coding sequence is TGTGCCAGCAGTTTACGCCAGGGAAAGGGAACCCAGTACTTC.

The chain links TRBV9 to TRBJ2-3, with 8 bases aligning to TRBD2. J gave up 3 bases and V 0 bases, and 9 bases lay outside the gene matches. Germline V gene lookup returns CDR1 SGDLS and CDR2 YYNGEE. The CDR3 spans 17 residues. The CDR3 region is CASSVGGAGEKTDTQYF. The DNA for the CDR3 is TGTGCCAGCAGCGTAGGAGGAGCGGGAGAAAAAACAGATACGCAGTATTTT. Complete variable domain (other parts from reference TRBV9 and TRBJ2-3): DSGVTQTPKHLITATGQRVTLRCSPRSGDLSVYWYQQSLDQGLQFLIQYYNGEERAKGNILERFSAQQFPDLHSELNLSSLELGDSALYFCASSVGGAGEKTDTQYFGPGTRLTVL.

This clone was observed once. The chain uses TRBV6-1 and TRBJ1-1, with D possibly TRBD1 on 6 matching bases. From germline, CDR1 is MNHNS and CDR2 SASEGT. Trimming took 6 bases from V and 1 from J, leaving 12 bases between them. This CDR3 has 14 residues. CDR3 protein: CASSGGAENTEAFF. CDR3 in DNA: TGTGCCAGCAGCGGGGGGGCCGAGAACACTGAAGCTTTCTTT.

Turning to this clone: The sample contains more than one DNA sequence encoding this CDR3. The chain links TRBV27 to TRBJ2-7; D not resolved. CDR1 is MNHEY, CDR2 SMNVEV, per germline (reference sequence). Trimming removed 5 bases at V and 0 bases at J, with 8 bases between. The CDR3 totals 13 residues. The CDR3 region has the DNA TGTGCCAGCAGTCTCCTAAGCTCCTACGAGCAGTACTTC. Translation: CASSLLSSYEQYF.

The V and J genes are TRBV21-1 and TRBJ2-1; the DNA was not used to check the table's D call, TRBD1. TRBV21-1 is a pseudogene. The CDR3 has 14 residues. DNA of the CDR3: TGTGCCAGCAGCAGCGCAGGGGATGGCAATGAGCAGTTCTTC. Translated: CASSSAGDGNEQFF.

The V gene is TRBV4-1, the J gene TRBJ2-1, with D perhaps matching TRBD2 (6 bases). This CDR3 contains 14 residues. Trimming left V 1 base short and J 8 bases short, with 12 bases between. Per the germline V gene, CDR1 is MGHRA and CDR2 is YSYEKL. This CDR3 reads CASSQVRLGYEQFF. The CDR3 DNA reads TGCGCCAGCAGCCAAGTAAGACTAGGATATGAGCAGTTCTTC.

This clone has just a few counts. The rearrangement links TRBV6-1 to TRBJ2-6; D ambiguous. Trimming pared 2 bases from V and 0 bases from J, leaving 5 bases between. Germline V gene data show CDR1 as MNHNS and CDR2 as SASEGT. CDR3 length: 15 amino acids. The CDR3 region has the DNA TGTGCCAGCAGTGAAAGGAGCTCTGGGGCCAACGTCCTGACTTTC. Its protein is CASSERSSGANVLTF.

The J gene is TRBJ2-7, the V gene TRBV5-1, with 10 bases lining up with TRBD2. Germline V lookup: CDR1 SGHRS, CDR2 YFSETQ. This CDR3 has 14 residues. Trimming at V came to 5 bases and at J to 3 bases, leaving 5 bases not matched to a gene. CDR3 in amino acids: CASSLAGGIYEQYF. CDR3 nucleotides: TGCGCCAGCAGTTTAGCGGGAGGAATCTACGAGCAGTACTTC. The complete variable domain, with remaining parts taken from reference TRBV5-1 and TRBJ2-7, reads KAGVTQTPRYLIKTRGQQVTLSCSPISGHRSVSWYQQTPGQGLQFLFEYFSETQRNKGNFPGRFSGRQFSNSRSEMNVSTLELGDSALYLCASSLAGGIYEQYFGPGTRLTVT.

The V and J genes are TRBV7-6 and TRBJ2-3; possible D gene TRBD1, 5 bases. This CDR3 comprises 13 residues. Germline CDR1 is SGHVS and CDR2 is FNYEAQ. The ends were cut back, 5 bases at V and 6 bases at J, with 12 bases in the middle. The CDR3 nucleotides read TGTGCCAGCAGCCGGACGAAGGGGGATACGCAGTATTTT. Encoded protein: CASSRTKGDTQYF.

The chain carries TRBV6-4 and TRBJ2-3; 13 bases are shared with TRBD2. The CDR3 loop spans 16 amino acids. Germline V gene lookup returns CDR1 MRHNA and CDR2 SNTAGT. V lost 5 bases and J lost 2; bases outside the gene matches: 4. The chain's CDR3 is CASSSLAGGHTDTQYF. In DNA form, the CDR3 reads TGTGCCAGCAGTTCACTAGCGGGAGGGCACACAGATACGCAGTATTTT.

This clone was counted once. This sequence joins TRBV29-1 and TRBJ1-1; a weak D match, TRBD1 (6 bases). Germline CDR1 SQVTM, CDR2 ANQGSEA. There are 14 residues in the CDR3. The V and J ends lost 4 bases and 3 bases respectively, with 15 bases between them. CDR3: CSVAGGALDTEAFF. The CDR3 DNA sequence: TGCAGCGTTGCGGGGGGGGCTTTAGACACTGAAGCTTTCTTT. Combining the CDR3 with reference TRBV29-1 and TRBJ1-1 gives the whole variable domain SAVISQKPSRDICQRGTSLTIQCQVDSQVTMMFWYRQQPGQSLTLIATANQGSEATYESGFVIDKFPISRPNLTFSTLTVSNMSPEDSSIYLCSVAGGALDTEAFFGQGTRLTVV.

V usage is TRBV2 and J usage is TRBJ2-7, with D possibly being TRBD1 (6 bases). CDR1 is SNHLY and CDR2 is FYNNEI in the germline V gene. Trimming pared 6 bases from V and 6 bases from J, leaving 18 bases between. CDR3 size: 14 residues. CDR3 protein: CASRETQGIGEQYF. In DNA, the CDR3 is TGTGCCAGCAGAGAAACTCAGGGGATCGGCGAGCAGTACTTC.

V is TRBV28 and J is TRBJ2-5; TRBD2 aligns across 8 bases. V shed 5 bases, J shed 4 bases, and the junction held 15 bases outside the gene matches. This CDR3 region has 17 residues. The germline CDR1 and CDR2 sequences are MDHEN and SYDVKM. The CDR3 region is CASSPRGSGGFGETQYF. CDR3 bases: TGTGCCAGCAGTCCCCGCGGGAGCGGGGGCTTCGGAGAGACCCAGTACTTC.